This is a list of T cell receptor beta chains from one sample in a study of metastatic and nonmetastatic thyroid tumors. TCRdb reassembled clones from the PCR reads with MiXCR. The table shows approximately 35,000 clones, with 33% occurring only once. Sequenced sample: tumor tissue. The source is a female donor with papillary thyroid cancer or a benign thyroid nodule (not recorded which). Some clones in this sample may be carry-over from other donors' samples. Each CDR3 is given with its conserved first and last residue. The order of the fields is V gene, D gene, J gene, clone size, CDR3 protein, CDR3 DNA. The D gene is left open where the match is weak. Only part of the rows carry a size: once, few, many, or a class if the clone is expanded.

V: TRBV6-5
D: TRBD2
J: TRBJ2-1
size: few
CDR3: CASSLAGVGNEQFF
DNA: TGTGCCAGCAGTTTAGCGGGAGTTGGCAATGAGCAGTTCTTC

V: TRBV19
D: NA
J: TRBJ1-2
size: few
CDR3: CASSIEDEFYGYTF
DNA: TGTGCCAGTAGTATAGAGGATGAGTTCTATGGCTACACCTTC

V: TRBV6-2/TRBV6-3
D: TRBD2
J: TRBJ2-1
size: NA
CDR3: CASRPGTSGGIEQFF
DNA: TGTGCCAGCAGACCCGGGACTAGCGGGGGGATTGAGCAGTTCTTC

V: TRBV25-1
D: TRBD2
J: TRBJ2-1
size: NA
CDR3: CASRTRVAGGLQSSYNEQFF
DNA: TGTGCCAGCAGAACCAGGGTAGCGGGAGGGCTCCAAAGCTCCTACAATGAGCAGTTCTTC

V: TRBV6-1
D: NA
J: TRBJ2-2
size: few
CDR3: CASSGQGGGPGELFF
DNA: TGTGCCAGCAGTGGCCAGGGGGGAGGACCCGGGGAGCTGTTTTTT

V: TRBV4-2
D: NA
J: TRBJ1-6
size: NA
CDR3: CASSQDAESYNSPLHF
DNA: TGTGCCAGCAGCCAAGACGCAGAATCCTATAATTCACCCCTCCACTTT

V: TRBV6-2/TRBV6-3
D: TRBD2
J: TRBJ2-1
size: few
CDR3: CASAGGPYNEQFF
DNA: TGTGCCAGCGCGGGAGGGCCCTACAATGAGCAGTTCTTC

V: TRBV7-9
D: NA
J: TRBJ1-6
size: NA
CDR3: CASNFDYNSPLHF
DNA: TGTGCCAGCAACTTCGATTATAATTCACCCCTCCACTTT

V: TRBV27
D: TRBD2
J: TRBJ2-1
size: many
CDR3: CASSSRLAGGTNEQFF
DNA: TGTGCCAGCAGTTCCAGACTAGCGGGAGGGACCAATGAGCAGTTCTTC

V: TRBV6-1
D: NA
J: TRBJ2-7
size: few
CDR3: CASRWTDNYEQYF
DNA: TGTGCCAGCAGGTGGACAGATAACTACGAGCAGTACTTC

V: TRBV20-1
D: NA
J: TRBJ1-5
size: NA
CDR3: CSANGQMYSNQPQHF
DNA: TGCAGTGCCAATGGACAGATGTATAGCAATCAGCCCCAGCATTTT